A single sample gave rise to the 4 T cell receptor beta chains below, sequenced in a study of technical replicates of blood from several donors. Produced via immunoSEQ multiplex PCR; TCRdb's table is partial and in-frame only. The sample has more than 90,000 clones; approximately 96% are singletons. Sequences were obtained from T cells isolated from PBMCs. The receptors shown here come from a human donor in good health.

This chain connects TRBV5-4 to TRBJ1-1, with a possible D match to TRBD1 (6 bases). Germline assignment: CDR1 SGHNT and CDR2 YYREEE (reference sequence). The CDR3 length is 15 residues. V lost 0 bases and J lost 5, with 14 bases in between. The CDR3 region is CASSLEAGARTEAFF. CDR3 sequence (DNA): TGTGCCAGCAGCTTGGAGGCGGGGGCGCGGACTGAAGCTTTCTTT.

The J gene is TRBJ2-7, the V gene TRBV7-9, with a possible D match to TRBD1 (5 bases). Looked up from germline, CDR1 is SEHNR and CDR2 is FQNEAQ (reference sequence). V shed 1 base and J shed 3 bases, with 13 bases lying between them. This CDR3 spans 15 amino acids. This CDR3 is CASSLVGPRGYEQYF. The CDR3 DNA reads TGTGCCAGCAGCTTAGTGGGGCCCCGAGGCTACGAGCAGTACTTC.

This clone was detected only once. This sequence joins TRBV23-1 and TRBJ2-7; 8 positions match TRBD1. TRBV23-1 is noted as an ORF with a role that remains uncertain. With 2 bases clipped from V and 0 bases from J, the junction kept 12 bases outside the gene matches. This CDR3 comprises 18 residues. The CDR3: CASSQLDKMDRASYEQYF. DNA for the CDR3: TGCGCCAGCAGTCAACTGGACAAAATGGACAGGGCCTCCTACGAGCAGTACTTC.

This clone was recorded once. The CDR3 is CASSYRTGARETQYF. The DNA of the CDR3 is TGTGCCAGCAGTTACCGTACAGGGGCGAGAGAGACCCAGTACTTC. The chain combines TRBV6-6 with TRBJ2-5; 7 bases are shared with TRBD1. Trimming removed 2 bases from V and 4 bases from J; junction bases left unmatched: 7. The germline CDR1 and CDR2 sequences are MNHNY and SVGAGI (reference sequence). The CDR3 sequence is 15 residues long.